This TCR beta chain was sequenced during a study of blood T cells in healthy people across ages (dated by TCRdb to between 2015 and 2017). With respect to the entire study: In model experiments, template switching captured about one uniquely barcoded TCR beta cDNA molecule for every two T cells. Using the same blood draw, the study looked at two additional independent replicas of 1 million unique cDNA reads for two donors, one aged 18 to 30 and the other aged 80 or older. To avoid experimental bias, donors of different ages were randomly spread across the sequencing lanes. Donors were grouped into four age groups: young (average approximately 15 years), middle-aged (around 39), aged (approximately 67) and long-lived (about 82). Using deep sequencing normalized with unique cDNA molecular identifiers, the study measured how TCR beta repertoire diversity changes with age.

V and J are truncated by 7 bases and 0 bases respectively, leaving an intervening sequence of 9 bases. The CDR3 spans 14 residues, from the cysteine through the phenylalanine. CDR3 DNA only is kept here, 42 bases in frame from base 1. A note on this clonotype: This receptor's antigen is unknown. No clone much larger than this one lies a single base away; base qualities are absent.

Systemically healthy Caucasian individuals from Russia, about 38 in total and aged roughly 6 to 100 years, were included as donors. Roughly 11 milliliters of peripheral blood were drawn from each donor into EDTA-treated Vacutainer tubes. Ficoll-Paque density-gradient centrifugation was used to isolate PBMCs, with at least 7 million per sample. Total RNA was extracted from PBMCs with Trizol reagent, with at least 6 micrograms obtained per sample. Naive CD45RAhigh/CD27high T cell percentages were measured by flow cytometry on a PBMC aliquot from every donor. The study at large found these results: Compared with the aged group, the long-lived group had more naive CD4+ T cells, fewer expanded clones and increased TCR diversity, a pattern suggesting age selection. The percentage of naive T cells measured by flow cytometry correlated strongly with observed TCR beta diversity. Donor CMV infection status was unknown, potentially confounding age-related changes in expanded clonotypes. Bulk unsorted PBMC profiling prevented conclusive comparison of naive and antigen-experienced compartments. Estimates of total diversity based on one million sequenced T cells were considered lower bounds and underestimates. Observed TCR beta diversity per million T cells fell roughly linearly with age, and a significant reduction was already apparent by age about 43.

The library was obtained by 5' RACE. Instrument on record: Illumina HiSeq 2500. A second PCR of about 6 to 11 cycles was run with a J-beta primer mix and a sample-barcoded 5' primer. Each TCR beta cDNA molecule received a unique molecular identifier from a template-switch 5' adaptor carrying 12 random nucleotides. At least 2.5 million CDR3-containing paired-end reads were obtained from each sample. The Mint cDNA synthesis kit, primed by a TRBC-specific oligonucleotide, was used to synthesize first-strand cDNA from all RNA. After uracil-DNA glycosylase treatment, a first 18-cycle PCR used universal primers M1SS and BC2_uni_R on all cDNA. The paper's processing steps were these. Each sample was normalized by randomly selecting 1 million high-quality reads, each carrying a distinct molecular identifier. Instead of being binned into consensus sequences, reads that shared molecular identifiers were thrown out. MiTCR, run with a Q25 quality threshold and the strictest error-elimination algorithm, handled CDR3 identification, clonotype clustering and error correction. Lower-bound total TCR beta diversity was estimated with a nonparametric unseen species model using Euler transformation. Clones were called with MiXCR by TCRdb after fastp trimmed the public reads at Q25, and only in-frame beta chains were retained. Identical CDR3 proteins give one entry, which carries the most common genes and DNA. These V and J calls derive from TCRdb rather than the authors' analysis. This sample comprises hundreds of thousands of distinct CDR3 sequences, roughly 58% of them detected only once. The ten most abundant clones make up around 37% of the sample.

The clonotype originates from a man aged 60 to 69 in good health. Sequenced: blood. The chain employs TRBV12-3 or TRBV12-4 and TRBJ2-2; the best D guess is TRBD1, with 5 bases matching. The CDR3: CASKATANTGELFF. The DNA sequence is given as TGTGCCAGCAAAGCGACAGCGAACACCGGGGAGCTGTTTTTT.